This T cell receptor (beta chain) was sequenced during a study of blood T cells in healthy people across ages. This CDR3 has 17 residues. Trimming removed 3 bases from V and 4 bases from J; junction bases left unmatched: 11. The germline V gene encodes CDR1 MGHRA and CDR2 YSYEKL. Using a J-beta primer mix together with a sample-barcoded 5' primer, a second PCR was run for about 6 to 12 cycles. TCRdb ran MiXCR on the 5' RACE reads and lists one entry per CDR3 protein. Among 1.5 million or so distinct CDR3 sequences listed, around 42% were seen once. J is TRBJ2-1 and V is TRBV4-1; TRBD1 matches at 8 bases. The TCR was taken from a woman aged 18-29 years in good health. Sequencing used blood. The CDR3 nucleotides read TGCGCCAGCAGCCACCCCGTGTCCGGGACAGGTTACAATGAGCAGTTCTTC. Amino acid sequence: CASSHPVSGTGYNEQFF.